These 23 T cell receptor beta chains were sequenced from one sample in a study of blood T cell repertoires in COVID-19. Data came from immunoSEQ multiplex PCR; TCRdb stores just in-frame clones and leaves some out. Here the sample spans 75,000 to 90,000 clones, 90% being singletons. Source material: peripheral blood. The receptors originated from a man aged 18 to 30 with COVID-19, enrolled during active disease.

In DNA form, the CDR3 reads TGTGCCAGCAGCTTTACTAGCGGAAACTCCTACAATGAGCAGTTCTTC. This encodes CASSFTSGNSYNEQFF. The chain combines TRBV7-9 with TRBJ2-1; 8 nucleotides line up with TRBD2. CDR1 SEHNR and CDR2 FQNEAQ come from the germline V gene (reference sequence). After removal of 3 bases from V and 0 bases from J, the junction contained 4 bases not matched to a gene. The CDR3 loop spans 16 amino acids. Together with reference TRBV7-9 and TRBJ2-1, the CDR3 gives the full variable domain: DTGVSQNPRHKITKRGQNVTFRCDPISEHNRLYWYRQTLGQGPEFLTYFQNEAQLEKSRLLSDRFSAERPKGSFSTLEIQRTEQGDSAMYLCASSFTSGNSYNEQFFGPGTRLTVL.

The genes are TRBV7-8 and TRBJ1-2; 9 nucleotides line up with TRBD1. The CDR3 consists of 15 residues. Trimming took 4 bases from V and 3 from J; bases not matched to a gene: 6. CDR1 is SGHVS and CDR2 is FQNEAQ in the germline V gene. The DNA of the CDR3 is TGTGCCAGCAGCTCGAACAGGGGGCTCTACTATGGCTACACCTTC. This gives the protein CASSSNRGLYYGYTF.

The V gene is TRBV4-3, the J gene TRBJ1-2; 8 nucleotides align to TRBD1. This CDR3 has 13 amino acids. Trimming took 6 bases from V and 6 from J; bases not matched to a gene: 6. Germline V gene data show CDR1 as LGHNA and CDR2 as YSLEER. CDR3: CASSEDRAHGYTF. The DNA for the CDR3 is TGCGCCAGCAGTGAGGACAGGGCCCATGGCTACACCTTC.

J is TRBJ2-1 and V is TRBV9, with 13 bases lining up with TRBD2. The CDR3 covers 16 residues. The V gene's germline CDR1 is SGDLS and CDR2 YYNGEE. The V segment lost 3 bases and the J segment 9 bases; nucleotides outside the gene matches: 9. The chain's CDR3 is CASSARTSGSRIEQFF. In DNA form, the CDR3 reads TGTGCCAGCAGCGCCCGGACTAGCGGGAGTAGGATTGAGCAGTTCTTC.

J is TRBJ2-1 and V is TRBV6-5; 7 positions match TRBD2. Germline assignment: CDR1 MNHEY and CDR2 SVGAGI. The V gene end was trimmed by 5 bases and the J gene end by 0 bases; junction bases not matched to a gene: 4. CDR3 length: 15 residues. CDR3 bases: TGTGCCAGCAGTACCCGCGGGAGCTCCTACAATGAGCAGTTCTTC. It codes for CASSTRGSSYNEQFF.

The chain couples TRBV11-2 to TRBJ2-1, with a possible D match to TRBD2 (5 bases). Deletions cut 2 bases from V and 9 bases from J, with 8 bases between. The CDR3 runs to 12 residues. Germline values: CDR1 SGHAT, CDR2 FQNNGV. This CDR3 is CASSLLASEQFF. CDR3 sequence (DNA): TGTGCCAGCAGCTTACTAGCAAGTGAGCAGTTCTTC. Using reference TRBV11-2 and TRBJ2-1 for the parts outside the CDR3, the full variable domain is EAGVAQSPRYKIIEKRQSVAFWCNPISGHATLYWYQQILGQGPKLLIQFQNNGVVDDSQLPKDRFSAERLKGVDSTLKIQPAKLEDSAVYLCASSLLASEQFFGPGTRLTVL.

Points on this clone: The sample holds other DNA sequences that translate to the same CDR3. The V call is TRBV6-4, the J call TRBJ2-1, with D possibly matching TRBD2 (6 bases). The germline V and J ends were trimmed by 0 bases and 0 bases, with 6 bases remaining between them. Germline V gene lookup returns CDR1 MRHNA and CDR2 SNTAGT. The CDR3 runs 15 residues. CDR3 nucleotide sequence: TGTGCCAGCAGTGACTCTAGCGGCTCCTACAATGAGCAGTTCTTC. This gives the protein CASSDSSGSYNEQFF.

V gene TRBV5-8 combines with J gene TRBJ2-3; maybe TRBD1 (5 bases). This CDR3 spans 14 amino acids. Per germline, CDR1 SGHTS and CDR2 YDEGEE. Trimming shortened V by 3 bases and J by 1 base, and 9 bases separated the two germline ends. This chain's CDR3 is CASSSLQGTDTQYF. The CDR3, as DNA: TGTGCCAGCAGCTCACTACAGGGCACAGATACGCAGTATTTT.

With regard to this clone: An end of the junction does not agree with germline; a read error may underlie this. The chain recombines TRBV3-1 (or the pseudogene TRBV3-2) with TRBJ1-4; no clear D. Per the germline V gene, CDR1 is LGHDT and CDR2 is YNNKEL (reference sequence). The CDR3 runs 12 residues. The CDR3 sequence is CASSQAGEKLLF. The CDR3 DNA reads as TGTGCCAGCAGCCAGGCGGGTGAAAAACTGCTTTTT.

The V and J genes are TRBV11-2 and TRBJ1-2; 9 bases align to TRBD1. This CDR3 contains 15 residues. The germline CDR1 and CDR2 sequences are SGHAT and FQNNGV. The trim removed 6 bases at V and 2 bases at J, leaving 7 bases unmatched. The CDR3: CASSTGQGENYGYTF. For the CDR3, the DNA is TGTGCCAGCAGTACGGGACAGGGCGAAAACTATGGCTACACCTTC.

V gene TRBV2 combines with J gene TRBJ2-3; 11 bases align to TRBD1. J lost 4 bases, V lost 6 bases, and 12 bases had no gene match. CDR3 size: 17 residues. Germline V lookup: CDR1 SNHLY, CDR2 FYNNEI. The CDR3 spells CASSGKGWDRGADTQYF. DNA for the CDR3: TGTGCCAGCAGCGGAAAAGGATGGGACAGGGGGGCAGATACGCAGTATTTT.

The genes are TRBV7-2 and TRBJ2-7; 8 bases are a match to TRBD1. The V segment lost 2 bases and the J segment 2 bases; nucleotides outside the gene matches: 5. The CDR3 contains 15 residues. The germline V gene encodes CDR1 SGHTA and CDR2 FQGNSA. CDR3 sequence reads: CASSLPPQGAYEQYF. The DNA for the CDR3 is TGTGCCAGCAGCTTACCCCCACAGGGGGCCTACGAGCAGTACTTC. The whole variable domain, remainder taken from reference TRBV7-2 and TRBJ2-7, is GAGVSQSPSNKVTEKGKDVELRCDPISGHTALYWYRQSLGQGLEFLIYFQGNSAPDKSGLPSDRFSAERTGGSVSTLTIQRTQQEDSAVYLCASSLPPQGAYEQYFGPGTRLTVT.

The chain uses TRBV10-3 and TRBJ1-2; no reliable D call. The V end lost 7 bases, the J end lost 4 bases, and 19 bases lay between the germline ends. The CDR3 has 15 residues. CDR1 ENHRY and CDR2 SYGVKD come from the germline V gene. CDR3 region: CAITSRLEASYGYTF. The CDR3 nucleotides read TGTGCCATCACTTCTCGGTTAGAGGCTTCCTATGGCTACACCTTC.

The genes are TRBV14 and TRBJ1-2; D not certain. Germline CDR1 reads SGHDN; CDR2 reads FVKESK. The ends were cut back, 1 base at V and 3 bases at J, with 12 bases in the middle. The CDR3 contains 15 residues. CDR3 nucleotides: TGTGCCAGCAGCCAAGCTGGGAGCGGTTACTATGGCTACACCTTC. Residues: CASSQAGSGYYGYTF.

V is TRBV18 and J is TRBJ1-1; 8 bases are a match to TRBD1. CDR3 length: 15 amino acids. CDR1 is KGHSH, CDR2 LQKENI, per germline. J lost 4 bases, V lost 3 bases, and 7 bases had no gene match. Here the CDR3 reads CASSPRQGRSTEAFF. For the CDR3, the DNA is TGTGCCAGCTCACCTCGACAGGGGAGGAGCACTGAAGCTTTCTTT. The variable domain in full, with the rest retrieved from reference TRBV18 and TRBJ1-1, is NAGVMQNPRHLVRRRGQEARLRCSPMKGHSHVYWYRQLPEEGLKFMVYLQKENIIDESGMPKERFSAEFPKEGPSILRIQQVVRGDSAAYFCASSPRQGRSTEAFFGQGTRLTVV.

V and J are TRBV10-3 and TRBJ2-7; 7 bases line up with TRBD2. V shed 4 bases, J shed 1 base, and the junction held 4 bases outside the gene matches. There are 14 residues in the CDR3. Germline CDR1 ENHRY, CDR2 SYGVKD. The CDR3 region is CAISALAASYEQYF. The CDR3 nucleotides are TGTGCCATCAGTGCCCTAGCGGCTTCCTACGAGCAGTACTTC.

The chain couples TRBV4-1 to TRBJ1-1; 7 bases align to TRBD1. The ends lost 5 bases at V and 11 bases at J; junction bases unmatched: 17. CDR1 and CDR2 (germline): MGHRA, YSYEKL. This CDR3 is built from 15 residues. The CDR3 region has the DNA TGCGCCAGCAGCAGTCGCCAAGGGGGACAGCGAATGGCTTTCTTT. Translating gives CASSSRQGGQRMAFF.

The chain links TRBV19 to TRBJ2-5; perhaps TRBD2 as D (5 bases). CDR3 size: 19 residues. Trimming removed 2 bases from V and 0 bases from J, with 22 bases in between. CDR1 is LNHDA, CDR2 SQIVND, per germline (reference sequence). The CDR3 loop reads CASSISPRSGFRYQETQYF. Written as DNA, the CDR3 is TGTGCCAGTAGTATATCCCCACGGAGCGGCTTCCGGTACCAAGAGACCCAGTACTTC.

With respect to this clone: One end of the junction does not line up with germline, which may come from a read error. The genes are TRBV29-1 and TRBJ2-7; 9 bases agree with TRBD1. This CDR3 has 11 residues. Germline V gene sequence: CDR1 SQVTM, CDR2 ANQGSEA. CDR3 residues: CGADRGDEQYF. CDR3 DNA sequence: TGTGGCGCGGACAGGGGAGACGAGCAGTACTTC.

The chain joins TRBV5-1 to TRBJ2-4; a possible D gene is TRBD2 (6 bases). V gave up 4 bases and J gave up 6 bases, with 20 bases separating them. CDR1 and CDR2 from the germline V gene are SGHRS and YFSETQ. The CDR3 has 16 residues. CDR3 sequence reads: CASSGSGLPWGNIQYF. CDR3 nucleotide sequence: TGCGCCAGCAGCGGGAGCGGGCTGCCATGGGGAAACATTCAGTACTTC.

The chain employs TRBV11-3 and TRBJ2-3; tentative D call: TRBD2 (6 bases). This CDR3 has 14 residues. V shed 2 bases and J shed 4 bases, with 10 bases lying between them. Germline values: CDR1 SGHNT, CDR2 YENEEA. The DNA for the CDR3 is TGTGCCAGCAGCTTAACTAGCTCCGCAGATACGCAGTATTTT. Its protein product is CASSLTSSADTQYF.

This clone was detected only once. The rearrangement links TRBV6-1 to TRBJ2-1, with D perhaps matching TRBD2 (6 bases). Trimming removed 4 bases from V and 2 bases from J, with 18 bases in between. The germline V gene encodes CDR1 MNHNS and CDR2 SASEGT. CDR3 length: 17 residues. CDR3 sequence reads: CASSVLGAGSAYNEQFF. CDR3 sequence (DNA): TGTGCCAGCAGTGTCCTTGGCGCGGGAAGTGCCTACAATGAGCAGTTCTTC.

The rearrangement uses TRBV9 and TRBJ1-2, with D possibly TRBD1 on 6 matching bases. Germline CDR1 SGDLS, CDR2 YYNGEE. The germline V and J ends were trimmed by 3 bases and 1 base, with 25 bases remaining between them. The CDR3 runs to 19 residues. CDR3 DNA: TGTGCCAGCAGCGGGGACACACAGGGAGATCATTACGTTAACTATGGCTACACCTTC. Its translation: CASSGDTQGDHYVNYGYTF.